The 31 T cell receptor beta chains below all came from one sample that was sequenced in a study of sequential checkpoint blockade in melanoma. TCRdb's copy holds only in-frame clones and misses some; the assay was immunoSEQ multiplex PCR. The sample lists under 25,000 clones, around two thirds seen once, with roughly 22% in the top ten. Stated treatment: randomized to nivolumab then ipilimumab (arm A) or the reverse (arm B). Specimen: CD8+ T cells sorted from blood (inferred from file names), collected from a patient given nivolumab and ipilimumab in sequence. These receptor sequences come from a human donor with melanoma.

The gene calls are TRBV28 and TRBJ1-2; 9 nucleotides agree with TRBD1. Germline CDR1 and CDR2: MDHEN and SYDVKM. J was trimmed by 8 bases and V by 6 bases; bases with no gene match: 13. The CDR3 contains 15 residues. The CDR3 protein is CASRPMTGDRVGYTF. The CDR3 DNA follows: TGTGCCAGCAGGCCTATGACCGGGGACAGGGTAGGCTACACCTTC.

The chain recombines TRBV6-5 with TRBJ2-1; D unclear. The germline V gene encodes CDR1 MNHEY and CDR2 SVGAGI. CDR3 length: 11 residues. Trimming cost V 7 bases and J 10 bases, with 11 bases left between them. CDR3 in amino acids: CASTTLGEQFF. The CDR3 DNA reads TGTGCCAGCACGACCCTCGGGGAGCAGTTCTTC.

The chain uses TRBV2 and TRBJ2-1; 12 nucleotides align to TRBD2. Trimming at V came to 6 bases and at J to 2 bases, leaving 8 bases not matched to a gene. The CDR3 consists of 17 residues. The V gene's germline CDR1 is SNHLY and CDR2 FYNNEI. CDR3 bases: TGTGCCAGCAGGGGACTAGCGGGTCTGGGAACCTACAATGAGCAGTTCTTC. Amino acid sequence: CASRGLAGLGTYNEQFF.

The V and J genes are TRBV27 and TRBJ2-5, with a possible D match to TRBD2 (6 bases). Trimming left V 1 base short and J 2 bases short, with 11 bases between. Germline CDR1 and CDR2: MNHEY and SMNVEV (reference sequence). The CDR3 sequence is 15 residues long. CDR3 loop: CASSLYRDSQETQYF. Here the CDR3 DNA reads TGTGCCAGCAGTTTATACCGGGACTCACAAGAGACCCAGTACTTC.

The chain links TRBV11-3 to TRBJ2-1, with 10 nucleotides matching TRBD2. CDR3 length: 15 residues. Germline V CDR1 and CDR2: SGHNT, YENEEA. The ends lost 5 bases at V and 2 bases at J; junction bases unmatched: 3. As DNA, the CDR3 is TGTGCCAGCAGCCCCGGGACTAGCGCCTACAATGAGCAGTTCTTC. Translating it yields CASSPGTSAYNEQFF.

This sequence joins TRBV19 and TRBJ1-1, with D perhaps matching TRBD1 (5 bases). The length of the CDR3 is 13 residues. Germline V lookup: CDR1 LNHDA, CDR2 SQIVND (reference sequence). Trimming took off 1 base at V and 7 bases at J, with 10 bases between the two ends. DNA of the CDR3: TGTGCCAGTAGTATAGTCGGGGGGGATGAAGCTTTCTTT. It is translated as CASSIVGGDEAFF.

The chain links TRBV4-3 to TRBJ2-3, with D perhaps matching TRBD2 (5 bases). The CDR3 is made up of 17 amino acids. V dropped 0 bases and J dropped 0 bases, with 13 bases sitting between them. Germline-derived CDR1 and CDR2 are LGHNA and YSLEER. The CDR3 sequence is CASSQDRPGSSTDTQYF. CDR3 sequence (DNA): TGCGCCAGCAGCCAAGATAGGCCGGGATCTAGCACAGATACGCAGTATTTT.

The rearrangement uses TRBV29-1 and TRBJ2-7, with D possibly TRBD1 on 6 matching bases. The CDR3 covers 14 residues. Germline V gene lookup returns CDR1 SQVTM and CDR2 ANQGSEA. The CDR3 DNA follows: TGCAGTCCCCGCCCAGGGGTTAACTCCTACGAGCAGTACTTC. This sequence encodes CSPRPGVNSYEQYF.

CDR3 sequence: CASSPGRGGWTF. The CDR3 nucleotides read TGTGCCAGCAGCCCCGGGAGGGGTGGTTGGACCTTC. The chain carries TRBV5-6 and TRBJ1-2; TRBD1 is a possible D gene (5 bases). The CDR3 has 12 residues. Trimming removed 4 bases from V and 14 bases from J, with 18 bases in between. CDR1 is SGHDT and CDR2 is YYEEEE in the germline V gene.

The J gene is TRBJ1-5, the V gene TRBV6-5; a weak D match, TRBD1 (5 bases). The V gene's germline CDR1 is MNHEY and CDR2 SVGAGI. The CDR3 is made up of 15 amino acids. Trimming shortened V by 0 bases and J by 2 bases, and 8 bases separated the two germline ends. CDR3 bases: TGTGCCAGCAGTTACTCGACAGAACGCAATCAGCCCCAGCATTTT. Its translation: CASSYSTERNQPQHF.

The CDR3 sequence: CAWSVQGGILYEQYF. The CDR3 DNA is TGTGCCTGGAGTGTACAAGGGGGAATTCTCTACGAGCAGTACTTC. The genes are TRBV30 and TRBJ2-7; D possibly corresponds to TRBD1 (6 bases). In germline, CDR1 is GTSNPN, CDR2 SVGIG (reference sequence). This CDR3 contains 15 residues. V was clipped by 0 bases and J by 3 bases, with 15 bases between them.

The chain employs TRBV6-5 and TRBJ2-3; D possibly corresponds to TRBD2 (6 bases). CDR1 is MNHEY and CDR2 is SVGAGI in the germline V gene. The CDR3 contains 15 residues. V gave up 0 bases and J gave up 2 bases, with 9 bases separating them. Here the CDR3 DNA reads TGTGCCAGCAGTTACTCGCGGGATCACACAGATACGCAGTATTTT. Amino acids: CASSYSRDHTDTQYF.

The CDR3 DNA sequence: TGTGCCAGCAGCTTGATTCTAGGGGATGAGCAGTTCTTC. It codes for CASSLILGDEQFF. This chain links TRBV7-9 with TRBJ2-1, with D possibly TRBD1 on 5 matching bases. Germline CDR1 and CDR2: SEHNR and FQNEAQ (reference sequence). Trimming removed 3 bases at V and 8 bases at J, with 11 bases between. The CDR3 contains 13 residues. Full variable domain (outside the CDR3, taken from reference TRBV7-9 and TRBJ2-1): DTGVSQNPRHKITKRGQNVTFRCDPISEHNRLYWYRQTLGQGPEFLTYFQNEAQLEKSRLLSDRFSAERPKGSFSTLEIQRTEQGDSAMYLCASSLILGDEQFFGPGTRLTVL.

The V gene is TRBV6-6, the J gene TRBJ2-5, with D possibly TRBD2 on 6 matching bases. In germline, CDR1 is MNHNY, CDR2 SVGAGI (reference sequence). The V gene lost 6 bases and the J gene lost 7 bases, with 21 bases spanning the gap. The CDR3 has 15 residues. The CDR3: CASRPGGGGQRTQYF. Written as DNA, the CDR3 is TGTGCCAGCAGACCCGGGGGTGGTGGGCAACGGACCCAGTACTTC.

The rearrangement uses TRBV11-2 and TRBJ2-7; 9 bases map to TRBD1. CDR3 length: 15 residues. Trimming cost V 3 bases and J 6 bases; bases outside gene matches: 9. Germline V gene sequence: CDR1 SGHAT, CDR2 FQNNGV. As DNA, the CDR3 is TGTGCCAGCAGCTTCCTCCGGGACAGGGTCTTCGAGCAGTACTTC. The encoded protein is CASSFLRDRVFEQYF.

V gene TRBV6-5 combines with J gene TRBJ1-1; 8 bases align to TRBD1. The junction had 6 bases not matched to a gene; V was cut back by 4 bases and J by 5 bases. The germline V gene encodes CDR1 MNHEY and CDR2 SVGAGI. The CDR3 has 14 residues. The CDR3 is CASSSSGGSTEAFF. The CDR3 DNA reads as TGTGCCAGCAGTTCCTCAGGGGGCAGTACTGAAGCTTTCTTT.

This clone was seen just once. The gene calls are TRBV18 and TRBJ2-2, with 8 bases matching TRBD1. The germline V gene has CDR1 KGHSH and CDR2 LQKENI. There are 15 residues in the CDR3. With V trimmed by 2 bases and J by 4 bases, 3 bases remained unmatched. The CDR3 nucleotides read TGTGCCAGCTCACCAAGCCAGGGGGCCACCGGGGAGCTGTTTTTT. Translated: CASSPSQGATGELFF.

The chain uses TRBV4-1 and TRBJ2-3; maybe TRBD2 (6 bases). Trimming removed 4 bases at V and 0 bases at J, with 11 bases between. The germline gives CDR1 MGHRA, CDR2 YSYEKL. CDR3 length equals 15 residues. The CDR3 here is CASSPGLFSTDTQYF. In DNA, the CDR3 is TGCGCCAGCAGCCCGGGACTGTTTAGCACAGATACGCAGTATTTT.

The chain uses TRBV6-5 and TRBJ1-1, with TRBD1 matching 7 bases. The CDR3 covers 13 residues. The V segment lost 5 bases and the J segment 2 bases; nucleotides outside the gene matches: 2. Per germline, CDR1 MNHEY and CDR2 SVGAGI. The CDR3, as DNA: TGTGCCAGCAGTAAGGGGGCAAACACTGAAGCTTTCTTT. This translates into CASSKGANTEAFF.

The rearrangement links TRBV15 to TRBJ2-1; 7 nucleotides line up with TRBD2. Germline assignment: CDR1 LNHNV and CDR2 YYDKDF (reference sequence). CDR3 length: 16 amino acids. J gave up 7 bases and V 5 bases, and 14 bases lay outside the gene matches. In DNA, the CDR3 is TGTGCCACCAGCCAAGGGGCTAGCGGAGGTGGAAATGAGCAGTTCTTC. Translated: CATSQGASGGGNEQFF.

The chain combines TRBV4-1 with TRBJ1-1; 8 bases match TRBD1. The germline gives CDR1 MGHRA, CDR2 YSYEKL. The CDR3 has 13 residues. The junction had 6 bases not matched to a gene; V was cut back by 4 bases and J by 8 bases. The DNA for the CDR3 is TGCGCCAGCAGCCCGACGTGGACAGGGGAAGCTTTCTTT. Translating gives CASSPTWTGEAFF.

The chain carries TRBV5-1 and TRBJ2-1, with 14 bases that match TRBD2. The germline gives CDR1 SGHRS, CDR2 YFSETQ. V dropped 3 bases and J dropped 5; count of bases not matched to a gene: 7. The CDR3 runs to 17 residues. CDR3 sequence reads: CASSSPGLAGDHNEQFF. CDR3 DNA sequence: TGCGCCAGCAGCTCACCGGGACTAGCGGGGGATCACAATGAGCAGTTCTTC.

The chain uses TRBV7-6 and TRBJ1-4, with TRBD1 identical over 7 bases. The CDR3 has 15 residues. The germline CDR1 and CDR2 sequences are SGHVS and FNYEAQ. The junction had 10 bases not matched to a gene; V was cut back by 6 bases and J by 6 bases. The CDR3 here is CASRKYRGLDEKLFF. The DNA of the CDR3 is TGTGCCAGCAGGAAATACAGGGGTTTAGATGAAAAACTGTTTTTT.

The CDR3 DNA is TGTGCCAGTACCCCGACAGGGGGCTTTCTTAGCCCCTACGAGCAGTACTTC. Amino acid sequence: CASTPTGGFLSPYEQYF. J is TRBJ2-7 and V is TRBV19; 10 nucleotides match TRBD1. After removal of 7 bases from V and 2 bases from J, the junction contained 14 bases not matched to a gene. In germline, CDR1 is LNHDA, CDR2 SQIVND (reference sequence). The CDR3 is 17 residues long.

The J gene is TRBJ2-7, the V gene TRBV5-1; possible D gene TRBD1, 6 bases. CDR1 and CDR2 (germline): SGHRS, YFSETQ. This CDR3 comprises 16 residues. Deletions cut 2 bases from V and 4 bases from J, with 19 bases between. Here the CDR3 reads CASSFFRGASTYEQYF. CDR3 sequence (DNA): TGCGCCAGCAGCTTCTTCAGGGGCGCATCTACATACGAGCAGTACTTC.

The chain couples TRBV30 to TRBJ2-7; 10 positions match TRBD1. The ends lost 2 bases at V and 5 bases at J; junction bases unmatched: 6. CDR1 is GTSNPN, CDR2 SVGIG, per germline (reference sequence). CDR3 length: 14 residues. The CDR3: CAWSLGQGDHEQYF. For the CDR3, the DNA is TGTGCCTGGAGTCTCGGACAGGGGGACCACGAGCAGTACTTC. Full variable domain (missing parts from reference TRBV30 and TRBJ2-7): SQTIHQWPATLVQPVGSPLSLECTVEGTSNPNLYWYRQAAGRGLQLLFYSVGIGQISSEVPQNLSASRPQDRQFILSSKKLLLSDSGFYLCAWSLGQGDHEQYFGPGTRLTVT.

This chain connects TRBV27 to TRBJ2-3; a possible D gene is TRBD2 (6 bases). There are 16 residues in the CDR3. Trimming stripped 5 bases from V and 0 bases from J, with 15 bases between. Germline V gene lookup returns CDR1 MNHEY and CDR2 SMNVEV (reference sequence). The chain's CDR3 is CASSPTSGWSTDTQYF. The CDR3 DNA is TGTGCCAGCAGTCCGACGAGCGGGTGGAGCACAGATACGCAGTATTTT.

This chain links TRBV6-5 with TRBJ2-5, with 13 bases that match TRBD2. The germline V gene encodes CDR1 MNHEY and CDR2 SVGAGI. J was trimmed by 5 bases and V by 3 bases; bases with no gene match: 3. The CDR3 covers 15 residues. CDR3 loop: CASSYGLAGAETQYF. DNA for the CDR3: TGTGCCAGCAGTTATGGACTAGCGGGAGCTGAGACCCAGTACTTC.

The rearrangement links TRBV9 to TRBJ2-7; 14 bases are a match to TRBD2. Per the germline V gene, CDR1 is SGDLS and CDR2 is YYNGEE. Trimming cost V 2 bases and J 5 bases; bases outside gene matches: 0. This CDR3 is 14 amino acids long. The DNA of the CDR3 is TGTGCCAGCAGCGTGGGACTAGCGGGAGACGAGCAGTACTTC. This encodes CASSVGLAGDEQYF.

The chain carries TRBV7-4 and TRBJ2-7; 9 nucleotides line up with TRBD1. Germline V gives CDR1 SGHVT, CDR2 SQSDAQ. The CDR3 has 14 amino acids. The V segment lost 2 bases and the J segment 4 bases; nucleotides outside the gene matches: 3. The CDR3 nucleotides read TGTGCCAGCAGCTTAACGGACAGGGGTTACGAGCAGTACTTC. It codes for CASSLTDRGYEQYF.

The chain couples TRBV9 to TRBJ2-2; maybe TRBD2 (7 bases). Looked up from germline, CDR1 is SGDLS and CDR2 is YYNGEE. This CDR3 is built from 16 residues. Trimming stripped 0 bases from V and 2 bases from J, with 11 bases between. The CDR3 nucleotides are TGTGCCAGCAGCGTAGTGGGGGGGCCCAACACCGGGGAGCTGTTTTTT. Protein product: CASSVVGGPNTGELFF.